This TCR beta chain was captured by sequencing in a study of a mutant IDH1 vaccine in newly diagnosed glioma. Study-wide background: Treated individuals were about 62% male and around 40% female, averaging approximately 40 years of age. Patients' prior therapy spanned radiotherapy, temozolomide, or both; most underwent both. Study conclusions and caveats: Around 93% of patients showed vaccine-induced immune responses across multiple MHC alleles.

This clone was observed once. Its antigen is unidentified. TCRdb's copy holds only in-frame clones and misses some; the assay was immunoSEQ multiplex PCR. The sample shows about 68,000 clones, less than 85% of them seen only once. Specified time point: baseline, week 1 (first vaccination visit). Treatment given: pre-vaccination baseline after standard-of-care therapy. The V gene lost 4 bases and the J gene lost 4 bases, with 14 bases spanning the gap. In germline, CDR1 is MNHEY, CDR2 SMNVEV (reference sequence). The CDR3 contains 16 residues. Source: PBMCs, taken from a glioma patient treated with radiotherapy, temozolomide or both. The chain links TRBV27 to TRBJ1-6; possibly TRBD1 for D (5 bases). The origin of this receptor is a man between 50 and 59 years old with glioma. The CDR3 nucleotides are TGTGCCAGCAGTTGGGACCTCCCAACATATAATTCACCCCTCCACTTT. Encoded protein: CASSWDLPTYNSPLHF.